The source of this T cell receptor beta chain is a study of blood T cell repertoires in COVID-19. Study context: PBMCs, B-cell-depleted T cells, or T cells provided the cDNA or gDNA that made up the material.

Methods used by the authors: Amplified reference gene primers provided the basis for estimating nucleated cell counts. Libraries were prepared by immunoSEQ multiplex PCR; TCRdb keeps only in-frame clonotypes and omits some of them. The DNA was the basis for D and trimming; V, J and clone size are from that table. Altogether roughly 330,000 clones are present, approximately 90% being singletons, with the ten largest covering roughly 9.9%. In Seattle, patients joined the study during active infection and were tracked longitudinally. Trimming shortened V by 5 bases and J by 3 bases, and 11 bases separated the two germline ends. The CDR3 runs 13 residues.

V usage is TRBV12-3 or TRBV12-4 and J usage is TRBJ2-7; the D gene is possibly TRBD2 (6 bases). Source material: peripheral blood. The clonotype was recovered from a man aged 25-40 years with COVID-19, enrolled during active disease. The DNA for the CDR3 is TGTGCCAGCAGTCGGAGCGGGTTCTACGAGCAGTACTTC. Translated: CASSRSGFYEQYF.